This T cell receptor beta chain was obtained from a study of shared clonotypes between healthy human individuals. Study information: The donors, two women and three men, were aged 18 to 49.

This clone has only one observation. After removal of 1 base from V and 4 bases from J, the junction contained 6 bases not matched to a gene. The germline V gene has CDR1 SGHRS and CDR2 YFSETQ. The CDR3 loop spans 15 amino acids. The assay was immunoSEQ multiplex PCR, and TCRdb's table has in-frame clones only and misses some. The sample lists fewer than 3 million clones; approximately 90% were seen once. Input material: naive CD4+ T cells from PBMCs. Subset meaning: CD45RA+ positively selected. The chain employs TRBV5-1 and TRBJ2-3, with TRBD1 identical over 7 bases. This sequence was found in a man younger than 35 in good health. Some clones in this sample may be carry-over from other donors' samples. As DNA, the CDR3 is TGCGCCAGCAGCTTGACTCGGCAGGGGGCAGATACGCAGTATTTT. It encodes CASSLTRQGADTQYF.